What follows are 16 T cell receptor beta chains derived from one specimen sequenced in a study of radiation and T cells in renal cell carcinoma. Sequencing used immunoSEQ multiplex PCR; TCRdb keeps in-frame clones, though not all of them. This sample has around 94,000 clones; 80% to 90% occur once, and the top ten carry 7% to 9%. Specified time point: baseline pretreatment blood. The treatment was: 15 Gy SBRT to primary tumor, nephrectomy 4 weeks later. Source: blood, taken from a patient whose treatment included radiotherapy and nephrectomy. These receptors were obtained from a man over 45 with renal cell carcinoma.

V usage is TRBV30 and J usage is TRBJ1-1, with D uncertain. The CDR3 spans 13 residues. Trimming pared 0 bases from V and 0 bases from J, leaving 5 bases between. Germline loops: CDR1 GTSNPN, CDR2 SVGIG (reference sequence). The DNA of the CDR3 is TGTGCCTGGAGTGTAGATGTGAACACTGAAGCTTTCTTT. Amino acid sequence: CAWSVDVNTEAFF.

The chain couples TRBV7-8 to TRBJ2-7, with TRBD2 matching 8 bases. J gave up 5 bases and V 1 base, and 4 bases lay outside the gene matches. Germline V gene data show CDR1 as SGHVS and CDR2 as FQNEAQ. The CDR3 loop spans 14 amino acids. CDR3 amino acids: CASSLVGGADEQYF. As DNA, the CDR3 is TGTGCCAGCAGCTTAGTCGGGGGGGCCGACGAGCAGTACTTC. Together with reference TRBV7-8 and TRBJ2-7, the CDR3 gives the full variable domain: GAGVSQSPRYKVAKRGQDVALRCDPISGHVSLFWYQQALGQGPEFLTYFQNEAQLDKSGLPSDRFFAERPEGSVSTLKIQRTQQEDSAVYLCASSLVGGADEQYFGPGTRLTVT.

The gene calls are TRBV27 and TRBJ1-5; tentatively, D is TRBD1 (5 bases). Germline CDR1 MNHEY, CDR2 SMNVEV (reference sequence). Trimming removed 7 bases from V and 3 bases from J, with 19 bases in between. CDR3 length: 16 amino acids. The DNA of the CDR3 is TGTGCCAGCAAAGGTTCAGGGCAGGGCATCAATCAGCCCCAGCATTTT. This codes for CASKGSGQGINQPQHF.

This clone has a handful of counts. The chain has TRBV6-5 and TRBJ2-1, with TRBD2 as a possible D gene (7 bases). Between the trimmed V and J ends, which lost 0 bases and 11 bases, there was a span of 11 bases. Germline V gene data show CDR1 as MNHEY and CDR2 as SVGAGI. CDR3 length equals 13 residues. The CDR3 region has the DNA TGTGCCAGCAGTTACTCAGAGGGGGGGAAGCAGTTCTTC. Protein product: CASSYSEGGKQFF.

V usage is TRBV7-9 and J usage is TRBJ2-4; the D is unclear. The CDR3 sequence is 18 residues long. Germline V gene sequence: CDR1 SEHNR, CDR2 FQNEAQ (reference sequence). V lost 5 bases to trimming and J lost 3 bases, with 23 bases between them. CDR3 in DNA: TGTGCCAGCAGCACAAACCCAGTACCTAGTAGCCTCAAAAACATTCAGTACTTC. This sequence encodes CASSTNPVPSSLKNIQYF.

The genes are TRBV2 and TRBJ2-5, with 11 positions matching TRBD2. Trimming at V came to 6 bases and at J to 4 bases, leaving 7 bases not matched to a gene. In germline, CDR1 is SNHLY, CDR2 FYNNEI. The CDR3 is made up of 15 amino acids. CDR3 nucleotides: TGTGCCAGCAGCCCCAGGCTAGCGGGGGGAGAGACCCAGTACTTC. It translates to CASSPRLAGGETQYF.

The chain uses TRBV5-8 and TRBJ2-7; D unresolved. CDR1 and CDR2 (germline): SGHTS, YDEGEE. V dropped 2 bases and J dropped 3 bases, with 12 bases sitting between them. The CDR3 runs 14 residues. The CDR3 region has the DNA TGTGCCAGCAGCTTTCTGCCCAGTAACTACGAGCAGTACTTC. It specifies CASSFLPSNYEQYF.

CDR3 DNA sequence: TGCGCCAGCAGCCAAGATTGGGCCCGGGGCACTGAAGCTTTCTTT. It translates to CASSQDWARGTEAFF. The chain carries TRBV4-3 and TRBJ1-1, with unresolved D. Per germline, CDR1 LGHNA and CDR2 YSLEER. The length of the CDR3 is 15 residues. V lost 0 bases and J lost 4, with 12 bases in between.

The V and J genes are TRBV7-8 and TRBJ2-3; D possibly corresponds to TRBD1 (7 bases). This CDR3 contains 13 residues. V lost 5 bases and J lost 8, with 14 bases in between. Per germline, CDR1 SGHVS and CDR2 FQNEAQ. In DNA, the CDR3 is TGTGCCAGCAGCACTGACAGGGAGGCTACGCAGTATTTT. The encoded protein is CASSTDREATQYF.

The CDR3 DNA reads as TGTGCCAGCAGCCTGGGACAGGGGGTATTTGGCTACACCTTC. It yields the protein CASSLGQGVFGYTF. This chain links TRBV6-5 with TRBJ1-2, with 11 positions matching TRBD1. The germline V gene encodes CDR1 MNHEY and CDR2 SVGAGI. The trim removed 6 bases at V and 7 bases at J, leaving 7 bases unmatched. The length of the CDR3 is 14 residues.

The chain uses TRBV27 and TRBJ2-2; 10 bases map to TRBD1. The germline CDR1 and CDR2 sequences are MNHEY and SMNVEV (reference sequence). The CDR3 consists of 15 residues. V dropped 4 bases and J dropped 4; count of bases not matched to a gene: 3. The CDR3 protein is CASSWDRGPTGELFF. CDR3 in DNA: TGTGCCAGCAGTTGGGACAGGGGTCCCACCGGGGAGCTGTTTTTT.

A single count supports this clone. This chain uses TRBV30 with TRBJ2-1, with D perhaps assigned TRBD1 or TRBD2 (5 bases each). Trimming cost V 5 bases and J 9 bases, with 14 bases left between them. The CDR3 totals 12 residues. CDR1 and CDR2 (germline): GTSNPN, SVGIG (reference sequence). For the CDR3, the DNA is TGTGCCTGGGTCTCTTCCGGGACTGAGCAGTTCTTC. It yields the protein CAWVSSGTEQFF.

The chain recombines TRBV25-1 with TRBJ2-3, with D possibly matching TRBD1 (6 bases). The CDR3 is 14 residues long. From germline, CDR1 is MGHDK and CDR2 SYGVNS. Trimming took 7 bases from V and 6 from J, leaving 17 bases between them. Written as DNA, the CDR3 is TGTGCCAGCACCAGAGGGGGAGCCGCGGATACGCAGTATTTT. Protein sequence: CASTRGGAADTQYF.

The gene calls are TRBV7-3 and TRBJ2-1; D remains ambiguous. This CDR3 comprises 12 residues. Trimming removed 4 bases from V and 4 bases from J, with 5 bases in between. Germline CDR1 reads SGHTA; CDR2 reads FQGTGA. CDR3 nucleotides: TGTGCCAGCAGCTCCCTGTACAATGAGCAGTTCTTC. This gives the protein CASSSLYNEQFF.

The chain is built from TRBV15 and TRBJ2-2, with TRBD2 matching over 8 bases. With V trimmed by 11 bases and J by 2 bases, 22 bases remained unmatched. There are 19 residues in the CDR3. Germline assignment: CDR1 LNHNV and CDR2 YYDKDF (reference sequence). CDR3 DNA sequence: TGTGCCCCCTTATCCCCCCCCAAACTAGCGGCAAAAAACACCGGGGAGCTGTTTTTT. Translation: CAPLSPPKLAAKNTGELFF.

The chain has TRBV2 and TRBJ2-7, with 8 bases aligning to TRBD1. The CDR3 spans 13 residues. Germline assignment: CDR1 SNHLY and CDR2 FYNNEI. After removal of 8 bases from V and 3 bases from J, the junction contained 6 bases not matched to a gene. The CDR3 DNA reads TGTGCCAGCGACCGGGACAGGAGCTACGAGCAGTACTTC. Translating gives CASDRDRSYEQYF.